Listed below are T cell receptor beta chains from one sample, sequenced in a study of T cells expressing NK-cell markers. TCRdb reworked the 5' RACE reads into one entry per CDR3 protein, no DNA. Its table records 350,000 to 400,000 distinct CDR3 sequences. Sequenced: blood T cells: a sorted CD56 or NKG2C T cell subset, CD4+ or CD8+ T cells, or bulk PBMC T cells (not recorded which). The receptor set was obtained from a woman between 50 and 59 years old in good health. Both conserved end residues are part of each CDR3.

j_gene: TRBJ2-1
len: 13
v_gene: TRBV9
CDR3aa: CASAGGPSDEQFF

j_gene: TRBJ1-5
len: 15
v_gene: TRBV24-1
CDR3aa: CATALTGGNNQPQHF

j_gene: TRBJ2-3
len: 14
v_gene: TRBV12-5
CDR3aa: CASGTPGPLDTQYF

j_gene: TRBJ2-1
len: 13
v_gene: TRBV5-1
CDR3aa: CASRATEHNEQFF

j_gene: TRBJ2-1
len: 16
v_gene: TRBV3-1
CDR3aa: CASSQDLAGVSNEQFF

j_gene: TRBJ2-1
len: 12
v_gene: TRBV7-9
CDR3aa: CASSLGPDEQFF

j_gene: TRBJ2-4
len: 15
v_gene: TRBV6-2/TRBV6-3
CDR3aa: CASSRPTSAGNIQYF

j_gene: TRBJ1-5
len: 15
v_gene: TRBV3-1
CDR3aa: CASSPGAASNQPQHF

j_gene: TRBJ2-1
len: 13
v_gene: TRBV29-1
CDR3aa: CSVEDRGIDEQFF

j_gene: TRBJ2-1
len: 16
v_gene: TRBV7-9
CDR3aa: CASSPRAFSTYNEQFF

j_gene: TRBJ2-2
len: 13
v_gene: TRBV12-5
CDR3aa: CASQGLFAGELFF

j_gene: TRBJ2-1
len: 15
v_gene: TRBV29-1
CDR3aa: CSVKDRPSLRNEQFF

j_gene: TRBJ2-5
len: 15
v_gene: TRBV7-2
CDR3aa: CASSTRQTYQETQYF

j_gene: TRBJ1-3
len: 13
v_gene: TRBV15
CDR3aa: CATSARNGNTIYF

j_gene: TRBJ2-5
len: 12
v_gene: TRBV20-1
CDR3aa: CSARDLPPTQYF

j_gene: TRBJ2-7
len: 15
v_gene: TRBV6-5
CDR3aa: CASSFLSGQGHEQYF

j_gene: TRBJ2-3
len: 14
v_gene: TRBV24-1
CDR3aa: CATSDPLLADTQYF

j_gene: TRBJ1-5
len: 12
v_gene: TRBV6-5
CDR3aa: CASSEGLEPQHF

j_gene: TRBJ2-3
len: 11
v_gene: TRBV29-1
CDR3aa: CSAGPQDTQYF

j_gene: TRBJ2-7
len: 13
v_gene: TRBV6-5
CDR3aa: CASSYVDKYEQYF

j_gene: TRBJ2-7
len: 14
v_gene: TRBV10-3
CDR3aa: CAISTIGQGYEQYF

j_gene: TRBJ2-4
len: 15
v_gene: TRBV19
CDR3aa: CASSTLAGGFAIQYF

j_gene: TRBJ1-2
len: 13
v_gene: TRBV5-1
CDR3aa: CASSFRTNYGYTF

j_gene: TRBJ1-1
len: 13
v_gene: TRBV20-1
CDR3aa: CSARDGENTEAFF

j_gene: TRBJ2-1
len: 14
v_gene: TRBV4-2
CDR3aa: CASSRGLENNEQFF

j_gene: TRBJ2-3
len: 13
v_gene: TRBV24-1
CDR3aa: CATGQRDTDTQYF

j_gene: TRBJ2-1
len: 15
v_gene: TRBV7-2
CDR3aa: CASSPQREWYNEQFF

j_gene: TRBJ1-4
len: 13
v_gene: TRBV30
CDR3aa: CAWSITGGEKLFF

j_gene: TRBJ2-3
len: 14
v_gene: TRBV7-9
CDR3aa: CASSLQAGRDTQYF

j_gene: TRBJ2-3
len: 16
v_gene: TRBV24-1
CDR3aa: CATSDFGREGADTQYF

j_gene: TRBJ2-2
len: 16
v_gene: TRBV10-3
CDR3aa: CAIGSVAPANTGELFF

j_gene: TRBJ2-2
len: 15
v_gene: TRBV12-3/TRBV12-4
CDR3aa: CASSPSGSGNGELFF